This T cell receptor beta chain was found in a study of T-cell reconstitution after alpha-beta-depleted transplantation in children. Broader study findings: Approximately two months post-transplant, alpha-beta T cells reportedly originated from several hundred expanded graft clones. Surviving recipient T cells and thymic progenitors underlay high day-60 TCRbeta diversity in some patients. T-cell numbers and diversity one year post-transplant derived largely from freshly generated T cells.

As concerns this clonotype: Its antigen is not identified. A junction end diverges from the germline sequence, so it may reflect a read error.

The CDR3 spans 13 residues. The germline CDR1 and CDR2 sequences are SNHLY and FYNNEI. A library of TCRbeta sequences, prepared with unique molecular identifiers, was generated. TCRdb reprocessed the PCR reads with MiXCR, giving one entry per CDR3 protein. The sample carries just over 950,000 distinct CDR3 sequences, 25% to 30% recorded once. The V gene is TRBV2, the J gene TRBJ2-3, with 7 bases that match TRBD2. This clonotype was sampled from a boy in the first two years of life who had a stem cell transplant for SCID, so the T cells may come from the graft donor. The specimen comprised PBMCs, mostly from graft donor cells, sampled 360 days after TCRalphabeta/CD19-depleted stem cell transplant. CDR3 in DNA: TGTGGCAGCAAGTGGGGGGGGACAGATACGCAGTATTTT. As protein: CGSKWGGTDTQYF.